A selection of T cell receptor beta chains follows, all from one sample in a study of blood T cell repertoires in COVID-19. Sequencing used immunoSEQ multiplex PCR; TCRdb keeps in-frame clones, though not all of them. The sample consists of 90,000 to 110,000 clones, about four fifths of them appearing once. Input material: peripheral blood. These receptors were obtained from a woman aged 70 to 79 with acute or convalescent COVID-19. Both conserved end residues are part of each CDR3. Clone size, where shown, is once, few, many, or a class for clones that have expanded.

J gene: TRBJ2-5; CDR3 length: 16; V gene: TRBV6-6; clone size: NA; CDR3 protein: CASSYPARGAQETQYF
J gene: TRBJ1-2; CDR3 length: 14; V gene: TRBV5-5; clone size: NA; CDR3 protein: CASSLRGSNYGYTF
J gene: TRBJ1-1; CDR3 length: 11; V gene: TRBV29-1; clone size: NA; CDR3 protein: CSAVTPGEAFF
J gene: TRBJ2-5; CDR3 length: 14; V gene: TRBV6-6; clone size: NA; CDR3 protein: CASSPGTFQETQYF
J gene: TRBJ1-2; CDR3 length: 15; V gene: TRBV19; clone size: NA; CDR3 protein: CASSIPRTGGRSYTF
J gene: TRBJ1-6; CDR3 length: 14; V gene: TRBV20-1; clone size: NA; CDR3 protein: CSASPGPGDSPLHF
J gene: TRBJ2-7; CDR3 length: 15; V gene: TRBV5-5; clone size: once; CDR3 protein: CASSLWGDSSYEQYF
J gene: TRBJ2-7; CDR3 length: 17; V gene: TRBV5-1; clone size: few; CDR3 protein: CASSQRQGPPFSYEQYF
J gene: TRBJ2-7; CDR3 length: 13; V gene: TRBV9; clone size: few; CDR3 protein: CASSEGQGSEQYF
J gene: TRBJ2-3; CDR3 length: 13; V gene: TRBV11-2; clone size: NA; CDR3 protein: CASSLERTSTQYF
J gene: TRBJ2-1; CDR3 length: 14; V gene: TRBV29-1; clone size: NA; CDR3 protein: CSVLLAGGSNEQFF
J gene: TRBJ2-3; CDR3 length: 13; V gene: TRBV6-2/TRBV6-3; clone size: NA; CDR3 protein: CASSWAGRDTQYF
J gene: TRBJ1-2; CDR3 length: 14; V gene: TRBV11-2; clone size: NA; CDR3 protein: CASSFPGQSSKNFF
J gene: TRBJ2-5; CDR3 length: 14; V gene: TRBV4-2; clone size: NA; CDR3 protein: CASSQTRLVETQYF
J gene: TRBJ1-5; CDR3 length: 17; V gene: TRBV28; clone size: once; CDR3 protein: CASTSWGRPNSNQPQHF
J gene: TRBJ2-5; CDR3 length: 16; V gene: TRBV5-4; clone size: NA; CDR3 protein: CASSDGTGGYGETQYF
J gene: TRBJ1-1; CDR3 length: 11; V gene: TRBV19; clone size: NA; CDR3 protein: CASSITTEAFF
J gene: TRBJ2-5; CDR3 length: 15; V gene: TRBV9; clone size: NA; CDR3 protein: CASSFPTGGSETQYF
J gene: TRBJ2-5; CDR3 length: 15; V gene: TRBV11-3; clone size: NA; CDR3 protein: CASSLTGTPQETQYF
J gene: TRBJ2-3; CDR3 length: 17; V gene: TRBV4-1; clone size: NA; CDR3 protein: CASSRGRETRYTDTQYF
J gene: TRBJ2-1; CDR3 length: 15; V gene: TRBV6-5; clone size: few; CDR3 protein: CASSHPGLAGGGQFF
J gene: TRBJ1-1; CDR3 length: 14; V gene: TRBV5-1; clone size: NA; CDR3 protein: CASSLDRPNTEAFF
J gene: TRBJ2-7; CDR3 length: 14; V gene: TRBV25-1; clone size: NA; CDR3 protein: CASRLAGGFDEQYF
J gene: TRBJ2-1; CDR3 length: 15; V gene: TRBV5-4; clone size: NA; CDR3 protein: CASSLGDRDNNEQFF